Listed below are T cell receptor beta chains from one sample, sequenced in a study of cytomegalovirus exposure and HLA in healthy donors. Generated by immunoSEQ multiplex PCR, the TCRdb table keeps only in-frame clones and is missing some. The profile covers roughly 100,000 clones, with around 57% appearing a single time and 4.8% taken by the ten largest. Specimen: PBMCs. These receptors all stem from a human donor in good health. Both conserved end residues are part of each CDR3. The order of the fields is V gene, J gene, D gene, clone size, CDR3 DNA, CDR3 protein. D genes are given only for firm matches. Clone size appears in some rows only: once, few, many, or a class for an expanded clone.

>TRBV5-1|TRBJ2-7|TRBD1|few
TGCGCCAGCAGCTTGGAGGGGGCGGGCTACGAGCAGTACTTC
CASSLEGAGYEQYF
>TRBV19|TRBJ2-1|.|few
TGTGCCAGTAGTATTTGGGACTCAAACAATGAGCAGTTCTTC
CASSIWDSNNEQFF
>TRBV5-1|TRBJ2-7|TRBD2|.
TGCGCCAGCGGCCTAGCGGGAGGCTACGAGCAGTACTTC
CASGLAGGYEQYF
>TRBV27|TRBJ1-5|TRBD1|once
TGTGCCAGCAGTACCTCCGGGACAGACGCCCGGGAGCCCCAGCATTTT
CASSTSGTDAREPQHF
>TRBV15|TRBJ2-5|.|.
TGTGCCACCAGCAGAGATCGTAACGGGAGAGAGACCCAGTACTTC
CATSRDRNGRETQYF
>TRBV19|TRBJ2-7|.|.
TGTGCCAGTAGTCCGGCTACAGGGTCCTACGAGCAGTACTTC
CASSPATGSYEQYF
>TRBV14|TRBJ1-3|.|.
TGTGCCAGCAGCCCGACAACCTCTGGAAACACCATATATTTT
CASSPTTSGNTIYF
>TRBV5-1|TRBJ2-3|.|.
TGCGCCAGCAGCTTGGGTCGAGATACGCAGTATTTT
CASSLGRDTQYF
>TRBV25-1|TRBJ2-1|TRBD2|once
TGTGCCAGCAGTGAAGGAAGAGCGGGAGGGCCCTACAATGAGCAGTTCTTC
CASSEGRAGGPYNEQFF
>TRBV27|TRBJ1-2|.|.
TGTGCCAGCAAGGCGGCCGGGGTCTATGGCTACACCTTC
CASKAAGVYGYTF
>TRBV7-8|TRBJ2-1|TRBD2|.
TGTGCCAGCAGAGGTTTTGCGGGAGGCTCCTACAATGAGCAGTTCTTC
CASRGFAGGSYNEQFF
>TRBV6-5|TRBJ1-1|.|.
TGTGCCAGCACCTCTAGGCCGAACACTGAAGCTTTCTTT
CASTSRPNTEAFF
>TRBV27|TRBJ1-2|.|.
TGTGCCAGCAGTTCCCCCGACGGACTAACTAACTATGGCTACACCTTC
CASSSPDGLTNYGYTF
>TRBV6-4|TRBJ2-2|TRBD1|few
TGTGCCAGCAGTGAACAGGGGGACACCGGGGAGCTGTTTTTT
CASSEQGDTGELFF
>TRBV4-1|TRBJ2-2|.|.
TGCGCCAGTAAGAGACTAACCAACACCGGGGAGCTGTTTTTT
CASKRLTNTGELFF
>TRBV7-9|TRBJ2-7|.|few
TGTGCCAGCAGCCCCGCCGGACACTACGAGCAGTACTTC
CASSPAGHYEQYF
>TRBV5-4|TRBJ1-1|TRBD1|.
TGTGCCAGCAGCTCTCGACAGGGTTCGGGGACTGAAGCTTTCTTT
CASSSRQGSGTEAFF
>TRBV6-6|TRBJ2-1|.|.
TGTGCCAGCAGCCCCGGGGGCAATGAGCAGTTCTTC
CASSPGGNEQFF
>TRBV7-9|TRBJ1-3|.|.
TGTGCCAGCAGCTTCAGCGGGAGGTCTGGAAACACCATATATTTT
CASSFSGRSGNTIYF
>TRBV7-9|TRBJ1-2|.|.
TGTGCCAGCAGCCCTCCGATAGAGCGTTATGGCTACACCTTC
CASSPPIERYGYTF
>TRBV11-1|TRBJ1-2|TRBD1|.
TGTGCCAGCAGCCCCGGACAGGGGGCTACTGGCTACACCTTC
CASSPGQGATGYTF
>TRBV29-1|TRBJ1-5|TRBD1|.
TGCAGCGTTGGACAGGGTTTTAATCAGCCCCAGCATTTT
CSVGQGFNQPQHF
>TRBV5-1|TRBJ1-3|.|.
TGCGCCAGCAGCGGCAACTTACAGGGTACTGGAAACACCATATATTTT
CASSGNLQGTGNTIYF
>TRBV7-6|TRBJ2-7|TRBD1|.
TGTGCCAGCAGCTTAGGGGACAGCGCCTACGAGCAGTACTTC
CASSLGDSAYEQYF
>TRBV30|TRBJ2-7|TRBD1|.
TGTGCCTGGAGCGCGACCGGGACAGGGGCCTACGAGCAGTACTTC
CAWSATGTGAYEQYF
>TRBV7-2|TRBJ2-3|.|.
TGTGCCAGCAGCTTAGTTCGTTCGGGGGGCGCGGAAGATACGCAGTATTTT
CASSLVRSGGAEDTQYF
>TRBV5-6|TRBJ2-1|TRBD2|.
TGTGCCAGCAGCTTGTCCGGGAGGGCCGTCAATGAGCAGTTCTTC
CASSLSGRAVNEQFF
>TRBV28|TRBJ2-3|.|.
TGTGCCAGCAGTTTAATCGCAGATACGCAGTATTTT
CASSLIADTQYF
>TRBV5-4|TRBJ1-4|.|.
TGTGCCAGCAGCTTCGCCACCACCGGCAGGGCATATGAAAAACTGTTTTTT
CASSFATTGRAYEKLFF
>TRBV5-6|TRBJ2-1|TRBD2|.
TGTGCCAGCAACCTAGCGGGAGGCGCGTTTGAGCAGTTCTTC
CASNLAGGAFEQFF
>TRBV4-1|TRBJ2-2|.|.
TGCGCCAGCAGCCCCCCACGCCAGGCAGCGAACACCGGGGAGCTGTTTTTT
CASSPPRQAANTGELFF
>TRBV23-1|TRBJ2-3|.|.
TGCGCCAGCACGGCAGGGGCAATAGATACGCAGTATTTT
CASTAGAIDTQYF
>TRBV7-9|TRBJ1-4|.|.
TGTGCCAGCAGCTCGGACAGAGGTTGGGAAAAACTGTTTTTT
CASSSDRGWEKLFF
>TRBV29-1|TRBJ2-7|.|.
TGCAGCGTTGTAGAACAGGGTCCCAACGAGCAGTACTTC
CSVVEQGPNEQYF
>TRBV10-1|TRBJ2-1|.|.
TGCGCCAGCAGTGAAGGGGGATCTGGGGCTTCCAATGAGCAGTTCTTC
CASSEGGSGASNEQFF
>TRBV5-8|TRBJ2-1|TRBD1|few
TGTGCCAGCAGTCCCTGGTTGGGGACAGGGGGCTACAATGAGCAGTTCTTC
CASSPWLGTGGYNEQFF
>TRBV19|TRBJ1-2|TRBD1|few
TGTGCCAGTAGTACACTCCCAGGGGGTAGCGGCTACACCTTC
CASSTLPGGSGYTF
>TRBV4-1|TRBJ2-7|TRBD1|.
TGCGCCAGCAGCCACCCGAACGGGACAGGGAGAAAAGGCGAGCAGTACTTC
CASSHPNGTGRKGEQYF
>TRBV28|TRBJ1-5|TRBD1|.
TGTGCCAGCAGTTCGGACAGGGGGCACAGTCAGCCCCAGCATTTT
CASSSDRGHSQPQHF
>TRBV5-1|TRBJ2-3|.|few
TGCGCCAGCAGCTTAGACAGGTTTGCAGATACGCAGTATTTT
CASSLDRFADTQYF
>TRBV7-9|TRBJ2-2|.|few
TGTGCCAGCAGGGTAGGGGGATCCGGGGAGCTGTTTTTT
CASRVGGSGELFF
>TRBV6-1|TRBJ1-2|.|.
TGTGCCAGCAGTGGAACAGGGCGGTCAGACTATGGCTACACCTTC
CASSGTGRSDYGYTF
>TRBV10-2|TRBJ2-7|.|.
TGCGCCACCCAAACGACAGGAGCCTACGAGCAGTACTTC
CATQTTGAYEQYF
>TRBV27|TRBJ1-5|.|.
TGTGCCAGCAGTTTATCGGGGGGGAACAATCAGCCCCAGCATTTT
CASSLSGGNNQPQHF
>TRBV28|TRBJ2-1|TRBD1|once
TGTGCCACGACAGGGTTAGGCAATGAGCAGTTCTTC
CATTGLGNEQFF
>TRBV6-5|TRBJ2-5|TRBD2|.
TGTGCCAGCTCGGGACTAGCGGGAGGTGGTGAGACCCAGTACTTC
CASSGLAGGGETQYF
>TRBV28|TRBJ1-6|.|.
TGTGCCAGCAGCTCCCCGTGGGGGCAGTCTGCCTTT
CASSSPWGQSAF
>TRBV28|TRBJ2-1|TRBD2|few
TGTGCCAGCAGCCTAATTGGACTAGCGGGAGGGGGAGGTCACAATGAGCAGTTCTTC
CASSLIGLAGGGGHNEQFF
>TRBV5-6|TRBJ2-7|TRBD1|once
TGTGCCAGCAGCGCGGACAGGGGAGGCTACGAGCAGTACTTC
CASSADRGGYEQYF
>TRBV28|TRBJ1-3|.|.
TGTGCCAGCAGTTTAGTAGGTGACACCGACTCTGGAAACACCATATATTTT
CASSLVGDTDSGNTIYF
>TRBV5-1|TRBJ1-5|.|.
TGCGCCAGCAGCTTACGGGGGGGGCGTGACAATCAGCCCCAGCATTTT
CASSLRGGRDNQPQHF
>TRBV28|TRBJ2-2|.|few
TGTGCCAGCAGCAAGGGTCGGGTGGGACGGGGGACCGGGGAGCTGTTTTTT
CASSKGRVGRGTGELFF
>TRBV21-1|TRBJ2-7|.|.
TGTGCCAGCAGCAAAGTCAGGGCTAAGAACGAGCAGTACTTC
CASSKVRAKNEQYF
>TRBV15|TRBJ2-5|.|few
TGTGCCACCAGCAGGCCGGAGGGTAGCGGGACCCAGTACTTC
CATSRPEGSGTQYF
>TRBV2|TRBJ2-1|.|few
TGTGCCAGCAGCAGTGACAGGAGCTCCTACAATGAGCAGTTCTTC
CASSSDRSSYNEQFF
>TRBV6-1|TRBJ2-7|.|.
TGTGCCAGCAGTGAGGTAGTCGGAGTTCCCTACGAGCAGTACTTC
CASSEVVGVPYEQYF
>TRBV5-1|TRBJ2-1|.|.
TGCGCCAGCAGCTTGGAAGGGAGTTACAATGAGCAGTTCTTC
CASSLEGSYNEQFF
>TRBV10-1|TRBJ2-7|TRBD2|.
TGCGCCAGCAGTGACTCTGTTTTGTCTAGCGGGAGCCTTAGCTCCTACGAGCAGTACTTC
CASSDSVLSSGSLSSYEQYF
>TRBV19|TRBJ1-1|TRBD1|.
TGTGCCAGTAGACTTGGACAGGGGGCTGCTGAAGCTTTCTTT
CASRLGQGAAEAFF
>TRBV28|TRBJ2-2|.|.
TGTGCCAGCAGTCTGTCCAGGGATAACACCGGGGAGCTGTTTTTT
CASSLSRDNTGELFF